This T cell receptor (beta chain) was recorded in a study of T cells after yellow fever vaccination. This clonotype was picked up a small number of times. The antigen is undetermined. Study conclusions and caveats: Clonotypes shared by both compartments, CD4 and CD8, made up a small share. Booster sampling recovered most clones from primary vaccination (around 96% CD4, approximately 88% CD8).

Per the germline V gene, CDR1 is LGHDT and CDR2 is YNNKEL (reference sequence). V was clipped by 6 bases and J by 5 bases; unmatched bases: 12. This CDR3 has 15 amino acids. Conversion of TCR transcripts into cDNA relied on 5'RACE template switching, which added a universal primer site and UMIs. TCRdb used MiXCR to reprocess the 5' RACE reads, holding one entry per CDR3 protein. The sample records about 430,000 distinct CDR3 sequences, 18% being singletons. The TCR comes from a man aged 18 to 29 who received the YFV17D yellow fever vaccine. The chain uses TRBV3-1 and TRBJ2-5; 7 nucleotides agree with TRBD1. The material was PBMCs, obtained before the yellow fever booster vaccination. The CDR3 region is CASSLGKGGMETQYF. In DNA, the CDR3 is TGTGCCAGCAGTCTTGGGAAAGGGGGCATGGAGACCCAGTACTTC.